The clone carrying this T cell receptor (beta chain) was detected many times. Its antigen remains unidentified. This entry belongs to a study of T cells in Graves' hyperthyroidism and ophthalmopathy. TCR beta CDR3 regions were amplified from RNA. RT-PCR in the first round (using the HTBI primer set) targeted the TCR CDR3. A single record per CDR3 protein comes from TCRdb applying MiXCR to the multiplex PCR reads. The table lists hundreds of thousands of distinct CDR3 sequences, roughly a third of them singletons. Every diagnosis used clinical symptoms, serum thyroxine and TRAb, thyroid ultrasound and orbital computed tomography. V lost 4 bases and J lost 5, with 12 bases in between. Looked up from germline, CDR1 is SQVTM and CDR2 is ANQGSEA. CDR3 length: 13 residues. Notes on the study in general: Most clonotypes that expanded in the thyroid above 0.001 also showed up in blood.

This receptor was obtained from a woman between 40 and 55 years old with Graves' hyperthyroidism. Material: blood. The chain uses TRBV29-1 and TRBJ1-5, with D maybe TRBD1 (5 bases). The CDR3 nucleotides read TGCAGCGTTGCTGGGGGAGGGGATCAGCCCCAGCATTTT. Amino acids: CSVAGGGDQPQHF.